A single sample is the source of the 20 T cell receptor beta chains below, sequenced in a study of T cell responses to AZD1222 COVID-19 vaccine. Here immunoSEQ multiplex PCR was the method, and the copy in TCRdb shows in-frame clones only, minus some. Among about 120,000 clones listed, 88% were seen once. Sample: peripheral blood, taken on day 0 of AZD1222 vaccination. Every receptor here comes from an adult in good health.

V is TRBV10-3 and J is TRBJ1-5; D remains unclear. CDR3 length equals 13 residues. Germline V gives CDR1 ENHRY, CDR2 SYGVKD. V lost 4 bases to trimming and J lost 6 bases, with 10 bases between them. The CDR3 coding sequence is TGTGCCATCAGTGCGGTTGGCCTTCAGCCCCAGCATTTT. This sequence encodes CAISAVGLQPQHF.

This chain joins TRBV5-8 and TRBJ1-4, with 7 bases lining up with TRBD1. Germline values: CDR1 SGHTS, CDR2 YDEGEE. This CDR3 is 14 amino acids long. Trimming at V came to 4 bases and at J to 7 bases, leaving 7 bases not matched to a gene. The CDR3 bases are TGTGCCAGCAGCCCGGACAGGAATCGTGAAAAACTGTTTTTT. Residues: CASSPDRNREKLFF. Supplemented by reference TRBV5-8 and TRBJ1-4, the full variable domain reads EAGVTQSPTHLIKTRGQQATLRCSPISGHTSVYWYQQALGLGLQFLLWYDEGEERNRGNFPPRFSGRQFPNYSSELNVNALELEDSALYLCASSPDRNREKLFFGSGTQLSVL.

The J gene is TRBJ2-7, the V gene TRBV28; D may be TRBD1 (6 bases). V was clipped by 6 bases and J by 0 bases, with 12 bases between them. The CDR3 has 14 amino acids. Germline assignment: CDR1 MDHEN and CDR2 SYDVKM. The DNA for the CDR3 is TGTGCCAGCAGCCACTCCAGGGGCTCCTACGAGCAGTACTTC. As protein: CASSHSRGSYEQYF.

This rearrangement joins TRBV5-3 to TRBJ1-1; possibly TRBD1 for D (6 bases). Being an ORF, TRBV5-3 has a function that is uncertain. The CDR3 totals 22 residues. The V end lost 4 bases, the J end lost 0 bases, and 34 bases lay between the germline ends. CDR3 sequence: CARSTVDPFRGNPQSLNTEAFF. The CDR3 region has the DNA TGTGCCAGAAGCACAGTTGACCCCTTCAGGGGAAACCCCCAAAGTTTGAACACTGAAGCTTTCTTT.

This rearrangement joins TRBV7-2 to TRBJ2-7; TRBD1 might be the D (5 bases). Trimming removed 0 bases at V and 2 bases at J, with 11 bases between. The germline V gene encodes CDR1 SGHTA and CDR2 FQGNSA. The CDR3 consists of 15 residues. In DNA, the CDR3 is TGTGCCAGCAGCTTAGCAGGGGTGGTCACCTACGAGCAGTACTTC. Its protein product is CASSLAGVVTYEQYF.

V usage is TRBV30 and J usage is TRBJ1-3, with 7 bases aligning to TRBD1. V shed 2 bases, J shed 0 bases, and the junction held 16 bases outside the gene matches. Germline values: CDR1 GTSNPN, CDR2 SVGIG (reference sequence). CDR3 length equals 19 residues. CDR3 protein: CAWSITRTGINYSGNTIYF. CDR3 bases: TGTGCCTGGAGTATAACGCGGACAGGCATTAATTACTCTGGAAACACCATATATTTT.

This chain connects TRBV7-6 to TRBJ2-7, with TRBD1 matching over 9 bases. The V segment lost 2 bases and the J segment 6 bases; nucleotides outside the gene matches: 5. Germline CDR1 reads SGHVS; CDR2 reads FNYEAQ. This CDR3 spans 14 amino acids. CDR3 sequence reads: CASSLTGGGSEQYF. The DNA of the CDR3 is TGTGCCAGCAGCTTAACAGGGGGCGGCTCCGAGCAGTACTTC.

The J gene is TRBJ1-1, the V gene TRBV19, with TRBD1 matching 7 bases. Trimming took 2 bases from V and 9 from J; bases not matched to a gene: 6. This CDR3 comprises 13 residues. CDR1 and CDR2 from the germline V gene are LNHDA and SQIVND (reference sequence). CDR3 sequence: CASSITQGDKAFF. CDR3 DNA sequence: TGTGCCAGTAGTATAACGCAGGGGGACAAAGCTTTCTTT.

The CDR3 DNA reads as TGCGCCAGCAGCCTCCAAGGGGCCACAGATACGCAGTATTTT. Amino acid sequence: CASSLQGATDTQYF. This chain connects TRBV4-3 to TRBJ2-3; D may be TRBD1 (5 bases). Trimming cost V 4 bases and J 2 bases, with 10 bases left between them. The CDR3 runs 14 residues. Germline V gives CDR1 LGHNA, CDR2 YSLEER.

V usage is TRBV3-1 (or the pseudogene TRBV3-2) and J usage is TRBJ1-1; D gene uncertain. V was pared by 0 bases and J by 2 bases, with 13 bases between. Germline CDR1 LGHDT, CDR2 YNNKEL (reference sequence). The CDR3 totals 16 residues. CDR3: CASSQDTGTRNTEAFF. CDR3 sequence (DNA): TGTGCCAGCAGCCAAGATACGGGAACGCGAAACACTGAAGCTTTCTTT.

Remarks on this clone: In the same sample, other DNA sequences code for this CDR3. The chain recombines TRBV6-5 with TRBJ2-7, with 9 bases identical to TRBD2. Losses at the gene ends were 0 bases for V and 3 bases for J; bases not matched to a gene: 3. The CDR3 runs 15 residues. CDR1 MNHEY and CDR2 SVGAGI come from the germline V gene. CDR3 protein: CASSYSLAGSYEQYF. For the CDR3, the DNA is TGTGCCAGCAGTTACTCACTAGCGGGTAGCTACGAGCAGTACTTC.

This clone was counted once. V usage is TRBV11-3 and J usage is TRBJ1-1; D is perhaps TRBD1 (5 bases). The germline gives CDR1 SGHNT, CDR2 YENEEA. This CDR3 has 12 residues. V dropped 4 bases and J dropped 7 bases, with 10 bases sitting between them. CDR3 nucleotide sequence: TGTGCCAGCAGCTCGGCCGGGGGTGAAGCTTTCTTT. Its protein product is CASSSAGGEAFF.

The CDR3 DNA reads as TGTGCCAGCAGGGGGCCCGGCGGGGAAAAACTGTTTTTT. Its protein is CASRGPGGEKLFF. This chain joins TRBV6-5 and TRBJ1-4; a possible D gene is TRBD1 (5 bases). The CDR3 loop spans 13 amino acids. Germline V gives CDR1 MNHEY, CDR2 SVGAGI. V shed 6 bases and J shed 8 bases, with 13 bases lying between them.

The chain uses TRBV30 and TRBJ1-5, with unresolved D. V was shortened by 1 base and J by 9 bases, with 13 bases between the two germline ends. Germline assignment: CDR1 GTSNPN and CDR2 SVGIG (reference sequence). The length of the CDR3 is 13 residues. In DNA, the CDR3 is TGTGCCTGGAGTGGGGCCACTGAGGCGCCCCAGCATTTT. It yields the protein CAWSGATEAPQHF.

This rearrangement joins TRBV5-4 to TRBJ1-5; D is uncertain. This CDR3 spans 13 amino acids. The germline CDR1 and CDR2 sequences are SGHNT and YYREEE (reference sequence). The V end lost 2 bases, the J end lost 3 bases, and 6 bases lay between the germline ends. CDR3 residues: CASSFTPNQPQHF. The CDR3 DNA follows: TGTGCCAGCAGCTTTACCCCCAATCAGCCCCAGCATTTT.

The chain employs TRBV2 and TRBJ1-1; possible D gene TRBD1, 5 bases. The CDR3 length is 14 residues. Trimming shortened V by 7 bases and J by 0 bases, and 12 bases separated the two germline ends. Germline CDR1 reads SNHLY; CDR2 reads FYNNEI. In DNA, the CDR3 is TGTGCCAGCATTTCGGGACGGCTGAACACTGAAGCTTTCTTT. As protein: CASISGRLNTEAFF.

V is TRBV7-6 and J is TRBJ2-1; TRBD1 matches 9 bases. V gave up 5 bases and J gave up 7 bases; unmatched junction bases: 12. Germline-derived CDR1 and CDR2 are SGHVS and FNYEAQ. This CDR3 is 16 amino acids long. This chain's CDR3 is CASSLQPGQGENEQFF. CDR3 bases: TGTGCCAGCAGCCTTCAACCGGGACAGGGAGAGAATGAGCAGTTCTTC.

The CDR3 sequence is CASSEPPGSNTEAFF. The CDR3, as DNA: TGTGCCAGCAGTGAACCTCCGGGCTCGAACACTGAAGCTTTCTTT. The chain links TRBV6-1 to TRBJ1-1; D unresolved. CDR3 length: 15 residues. Germline values: CDR1 MNHNS, CDR2 SASEGT. Trimming pared 2 bases from V and 1 base from J, leaving 11 bases between.

This clone has just one count. The chain's CDR3 is CAGTRGRDPKNTEAFF. CDR3 in DNA: TGTGCCGGGACCAGGGGGCGCGACCCTAAGAACACTGAAGCTTTCTTT. The rearrangement joins TRBV30 to TRBJ1-1; 8 bases map to TRBD1. The CDR3 extends over 16 amino acids. With 8 bases clipped from V and 1 base from J, the junction kept 15 bases outside the gene matches. CDR1 GTSNPN and CDR2 SVGIG come from the germline V gene (reference sequence).

The chain uses TRBV6-2 or TRBV6-3 and TRBJ2-4; the D call may be TRBD1 or TRBD2 (5 bases each). The germline V gene encodes CDR1 MNHEY and CDR2 SVGEGT. Deletions cut 6 bases from V and 9 bases from J, with 18 bases between. The CDR3 loop spans 14 amino acids. CDR3 region: CASSSGYEGSIQYF. The CDR3 nucleotides read TGTGCCAGCAGCTCCGGTTATGAGGGGAGCATTCAGTACTTC.